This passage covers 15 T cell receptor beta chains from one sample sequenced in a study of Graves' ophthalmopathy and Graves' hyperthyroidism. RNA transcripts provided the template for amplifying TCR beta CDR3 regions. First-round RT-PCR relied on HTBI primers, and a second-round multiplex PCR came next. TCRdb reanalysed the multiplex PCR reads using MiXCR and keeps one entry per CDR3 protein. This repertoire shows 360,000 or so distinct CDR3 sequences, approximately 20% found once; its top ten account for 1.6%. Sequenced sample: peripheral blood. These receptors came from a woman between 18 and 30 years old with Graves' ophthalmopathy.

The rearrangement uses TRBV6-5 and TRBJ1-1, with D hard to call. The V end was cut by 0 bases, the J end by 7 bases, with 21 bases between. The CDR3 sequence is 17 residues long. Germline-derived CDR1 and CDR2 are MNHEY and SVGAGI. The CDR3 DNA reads TGTGCCAGCAGTTACTCGACGTTTGGTTTAGGTGGGTTTGAAGCTTTCTTT. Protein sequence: CASSYSTFGLGGFEAFF.

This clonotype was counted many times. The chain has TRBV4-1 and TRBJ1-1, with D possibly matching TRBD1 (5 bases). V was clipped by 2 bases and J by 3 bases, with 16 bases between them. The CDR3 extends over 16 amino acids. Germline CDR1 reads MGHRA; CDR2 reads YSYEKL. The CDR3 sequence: CASSQKGPGGYTEAFF. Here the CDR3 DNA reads TGCGCCAGCAGCCAAAAGGGGCCGGGAGGGTACACTGAAGCTTTCTTT.

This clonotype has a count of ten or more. This CDR3 is CSVDVGGAGTGELFF. The CDR3, as DNA: TGCAGCGTTGATGTGGGGGGCGCCGGCACCGGGGAGCTGTTTTTT. The chain employs TRBV29-1 and TRBJ2-2; either TRBD1 or TRBD2 may fit D (6 bases each). The ends were cut back, 3 bases at V and 4 bases at J, with 15 bases in the middle. The CDR3 covers 15 residues. In germline, CDR1 is SQVTM, CDR2 ANQGSEA.

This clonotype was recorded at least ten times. DNA for the CDR3: TGTGCCAGCAGCGCGACGCAGGGATACACCGGGGAGCTGTTTTTT. Translation: CASSATQGYTGELFF. The rearrangement uses TRBV9 and TRBJ2-2, with a tentative D call TRBD1 (5 bases). The length of the CDR3 is 15 residues. The ends were cut back, 3 bases at V and 3 bases at J, with 12 bases in the middle. The germline V gene encodes CDR1 SGDLS and CDR2 YYNGEE.

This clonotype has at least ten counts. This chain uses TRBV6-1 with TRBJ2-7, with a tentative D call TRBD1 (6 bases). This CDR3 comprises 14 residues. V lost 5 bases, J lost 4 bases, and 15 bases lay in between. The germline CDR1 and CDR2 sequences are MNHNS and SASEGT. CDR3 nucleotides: TGTGCCAGCAGTCCCCGGACAGTGCTTTACGAGCAGTACTTC. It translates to CASSPRTVLYEQYF.

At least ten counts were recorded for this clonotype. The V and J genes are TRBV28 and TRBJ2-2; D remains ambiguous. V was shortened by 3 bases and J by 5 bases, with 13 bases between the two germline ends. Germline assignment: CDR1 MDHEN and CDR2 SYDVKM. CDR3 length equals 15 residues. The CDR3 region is CASSFDPNATGELFF. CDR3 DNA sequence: TGTGCCAGCAGTTTTGACCCGAATGCAACCGGGGAGCTGTTTTTT.

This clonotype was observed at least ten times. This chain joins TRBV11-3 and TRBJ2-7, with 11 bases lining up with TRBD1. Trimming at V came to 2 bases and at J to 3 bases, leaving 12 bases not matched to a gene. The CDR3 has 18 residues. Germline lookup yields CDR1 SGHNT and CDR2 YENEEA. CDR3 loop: CASSLPSPRDRGIYEQYF. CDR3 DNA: TGTGCCAGCAGCTTACCCAGCCCTCGGGACAGGGGGATCTACGAGCAGTACTTC.

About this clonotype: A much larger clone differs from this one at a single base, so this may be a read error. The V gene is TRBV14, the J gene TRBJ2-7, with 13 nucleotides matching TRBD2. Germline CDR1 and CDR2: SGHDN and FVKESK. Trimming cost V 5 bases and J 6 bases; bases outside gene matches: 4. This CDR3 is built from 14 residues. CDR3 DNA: TGTGCCAGCAGCGATGGACTAGCGGGAGTCGAGCAGTACTTC. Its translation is CASSDGLAGVEQYF.

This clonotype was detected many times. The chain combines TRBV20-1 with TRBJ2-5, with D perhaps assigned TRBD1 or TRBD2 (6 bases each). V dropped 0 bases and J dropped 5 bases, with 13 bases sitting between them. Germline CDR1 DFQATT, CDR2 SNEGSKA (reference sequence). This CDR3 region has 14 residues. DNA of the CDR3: TGCAGTGCTAGAGATATGGGGGGCTGGGAGACCCAGTACTTC. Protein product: CSARDMGGWETQYF.

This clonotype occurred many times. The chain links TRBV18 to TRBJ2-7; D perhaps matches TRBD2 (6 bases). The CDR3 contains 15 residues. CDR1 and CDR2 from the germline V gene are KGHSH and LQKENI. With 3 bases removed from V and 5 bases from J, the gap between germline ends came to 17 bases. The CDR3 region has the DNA TGTGCCAGCTCACCTGGGGGGAAACCACTTGACGAGCAGTACTTC. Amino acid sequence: CASSPGGKPLDEQYF.

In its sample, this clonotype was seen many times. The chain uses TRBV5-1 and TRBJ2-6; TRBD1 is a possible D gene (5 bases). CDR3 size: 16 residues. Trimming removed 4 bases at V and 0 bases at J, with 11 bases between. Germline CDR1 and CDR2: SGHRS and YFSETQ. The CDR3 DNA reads TGCGCCAGCAGCGGTCCGGACATCTCTGGGGCCAACGTCCTGACTTTC. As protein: CASSGPDISGANVLTF.

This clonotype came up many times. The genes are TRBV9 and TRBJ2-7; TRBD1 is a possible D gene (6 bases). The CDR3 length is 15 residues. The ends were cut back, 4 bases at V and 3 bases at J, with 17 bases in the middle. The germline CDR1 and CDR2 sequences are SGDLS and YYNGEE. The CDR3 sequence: CASSPQGKNGYEQYF. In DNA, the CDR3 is TGTGCCAGCAGCCCCCAGGGGAAGAATGGCTACGAGCAGTACTTC.

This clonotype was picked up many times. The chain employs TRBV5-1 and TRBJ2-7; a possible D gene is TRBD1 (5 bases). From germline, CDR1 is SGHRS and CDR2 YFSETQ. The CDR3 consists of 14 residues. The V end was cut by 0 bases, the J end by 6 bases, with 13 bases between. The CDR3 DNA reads TGCGCCAGCAGCTTGGCCGTGGGGCAGAGCGAGCAGTACTTC. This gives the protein CASSLAVGQSEQYF.

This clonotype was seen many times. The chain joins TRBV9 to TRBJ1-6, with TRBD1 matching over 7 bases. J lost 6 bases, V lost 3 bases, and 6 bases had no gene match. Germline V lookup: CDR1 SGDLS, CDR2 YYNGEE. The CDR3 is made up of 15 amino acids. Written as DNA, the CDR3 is TGTGCCAGCAGCGCTATGACAGGGTTTAATTCACCCCTCCACTTT. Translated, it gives CASSAMTGFNSPLHF.

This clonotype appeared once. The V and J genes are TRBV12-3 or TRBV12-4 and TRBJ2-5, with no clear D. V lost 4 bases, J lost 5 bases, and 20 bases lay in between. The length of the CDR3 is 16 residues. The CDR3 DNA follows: TGTGCCAGCAGTTCCCGTGCGTACAGTTCATCGGAGACCCAGTACTTC. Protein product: CASSSRAYSSSETQYF.